This entry is about one TCR beta chain. The antigen remains unidentified. This entry comes from a study of shared clonotypes between healthy human individuals. Overall study findings and caveats: The researchers took only blood, and tissue repertoires probably look different.

The table came from immunoSEQ multiplex PCR; TCRdb's copy has only in-frame clones and leaves some out. The sample lists some 2.4 million clones, roughly 93% seen once, with roughly 0.39% in the top ten. Naive CD4+ cells were CD45RA-selected; the remaining cells were memory. V gave up 3 bases and J gave up 1 base; unmatched junction bases: 6. The CDR3 is 16 amino acids. Per germline, CDR1 MGHDK and CDR2 SYGVNS. Material for sequencing was naive CD4+ T cells from PBMCs. Subset defined: CD45RA+ positively selected. J is TRBJ1-5 and V is TRBV25-1; 7 nucleotides agree with TRBD1. This receptor was taken from a man aged 18 to 29 in good health. Some clones in this sample may be carry-over from other donors' samples. The CDR3 DNA is TGTGCCAGCAGTGACCACCAGGGGGGGAGCAATCAGCCCCAGCATTTT. Translation: CASSDHQGGSNQPQHF.